This TCR beta chain came from a study of blood T cell repertoires in COVID-19. Turning to the study itself: In each case, the material was cDNA or gDNA derived from T cells, B-cell-depleted T cells, or PBMCs.

Measured with immunoSEQ multiplex PCR; TCRdb has only the in-frame clones, and not every one. This sample carries over 11,000 clones, 80% to 95% of them seen once, and the ten largest clones take more than 7%. Germline V gives CDR1 SGHDT, CDR2 YYEEEE. The CDR3 has 16 amino acids. V gave up 0 bases and J gave up 2 bases; unmatched junction bases: 3. The sequence was obtained from a human donor in a cohort sampled during active COVID-19. The chain links TRBV5-6 to TRBJ2-1; 9 nucleotides align to TRBD1. The sample consisted of peripheral blood. CDR3 loop: CASSLGTGGAYNEQFF. In DNA, the CDR3 is TGTGCCAGCAGCTTGGGTACAGGGGGCGCCTACAATGAGCAGTTCTTC.